This T cell receptor (beta chain) was recovered during a study of response to subunit inactivated influenza vaccine. A single record per CDR3 protein comes from TCRdb applying MiXCR to the RT-PCR reads. The profile shows 750,000 to 850,000 distinct CDR3 sequences, about 18% of them singletons. This clonotype has a handful of counts. This CDR3 is built from 20 residues. V gave up 4 bases and J gave up 0 bases; unmatched junction bases: 17. Germline-derived CDR1 and CDR2 are LGHNA and YNFKEQ. This receptor was taken from a man aged 50 to 60 who received an inactivated influenza vaccine. This chain connects TRBV4-2 to TRBJ2-1; 8 positions match TRBD2. The sample was PBMCs from blood, taken around 5 days after vaccination. The CDR3: CASSPSGLAGKTSSYNEQFF. CDR3 coding DNA: TGTGCCAGCAGCCCTTCTGGGCTAGCGGGCAAAACTAGCTCCTACAATGAGCAGTTCTTC.